This TCR beta chain was recovered during a study of OX40 agonist ivuxolimab in advanced cancers. Background for the entire study: Ivuxolimab was a fully human IgG2 agonistic monoclonal antibody targeting the costimulatory receptor OX40 (CD134). Intravenous ivuxolimab was administered to patients every 2 weeks at six dose levels: 0.01, 0.1, 0.3, 1.5, 3 and 10 mg/kg. Of the approximately 53 patients in dose escalation, 19 had hepatocellular carcinoma, some 15 had melanoma, 9 had renal cell carcinoma and 9 had head and neck cancer. In the dose-escalation cohort, around four fifths of patients were male, and the mean age was approximately 60 years with a range of roughly 20 to 85. Patients were allowed to have had prior anti-PD-1, anti-PD-L1 or anti-CTLA-4 therapy, and approximately 40% of the dose-escalation patients had been treated with checkpoint inhibitors. Partial responses occurred in three dose-escalation patients: two with cutaneous melanoma and one with hepatocellular carcinoma. The purpose of peripheral TCRbeta sequencing was to test whether ivuxolimab changed TCR sequence diversity and led to clonal T-cell expansion. The paper reports the monotherapy dose-escalation portion (N of about 50 patients) of the phase I ivuxolimab trial. Summary of the overall study and its limitations: At doses of 0.1 to 3.0 mg/kg, clonal expansion of both CD4+ and CD8+ blood T cells was observed from baseline to week 6. After ivuxolimab, expanded clones were on average more numerous among CD8+ T cells than among CD4+ T cells. The antigen specificity of the peripheral T cells that underwent clonal expansion was not determined. Low levels of normalized T-cell clonal expansion were also seen in some patients who did not respond. Partial responders in the 0.1-3.0 mg/kg groups had among the lowest normalized peripheral clonal expansion, especially among CD8+ T cells.

Genomic DNA was isolated from the sorted cells so that the TCRbeta CDR3 region could be sequenced. The immunoSEQ Assay was used to sequence the TCRbeta CDR3 regions. Not all clones reach the TCRdb copy of this immuneACCESS table, which keeps in-frame sequences only. Checked studies attribute under half of the gap to unresolved V genes and leave the rest unexplained. Present in this sample are roughly 24,000 clones, approximately 85% of which were seen just once. The biggest ten clones account for approximately 35% of the sample. Turning to this clone: Its antigen specificity is not known. No quality values exist for individual bases; no much larger clone is one base distant.

Patients with a history of autoimmune disease or receiving systemic immunosuppression were excluded from the trial. Peripheral blood for TCR sequencing was collected from all dose cohorts at baseline, on cycle 4 day 1, and on cycle 7 day 1. The samples were taken from a phase I, first-in-human, multicenter, open-label dose-escalation trial of ivuxolimab. Adults with locally advanced or metastatic head and neck squamous cell, hepatocellular, melanoma or renal cell carcinoma were enrolled in the trial. Before TCR sequencing, CD4+ T cells and CD8+ T cells from peripheral blood were sorted into separate populations. The material was CD4+ or CD8+ T cells sorted from blood, obtained in a trial of the OX40 agonist ivuxolimab. This receptor was obtained from an adult with an advanced solid tumor such as melanoma, head and neck, liver or kidney cancer.

The CDR3 region has the sequence CSVEVGYTF. The nucleotide sequence is TGCAGCGTTGAGGTTGGCTACACCTTC. The sequence links TRBV29-1 to TRBJ1-2; the D gene is not confidently resolved. Trimming removed 3 bases from V and 7 bases from J, leaving 3 bases between the germline ends. The germline V gene provides CDR1 SQVTM and CDR2 ANQGSEA. From the cysteine through the phenylalanine, the CDR3 covers 9 amino acids. The kept DNA is CDR3 alone, 27 bases in frame from the first base.